These T cell receptor beta chains were read from a single sample in a study of T-cell memory formation after mild COVID-19. Each CDR3 protein gets one entry after TCRdb re-called the 5' RACE reads with MiXCR. The data show hundreds of thousands of distinct CDR3 sequences, 25% to 30% seen once. Sequencing used PBMCs or a T cell subset sorted from them (not recorded which). Source of these receptors: an adult woman who had mild COVID-19 (a few samples of this study predate the infection). Cell type and time point are not known. CDR3s include the opening cysteine and the closing phenylalanine or tryptophan. D genes are given only for firm matches. The listing skips clone size in some rows; elsewhere it reads once, few, many or a size class.

d_gene: NA
v_gene: TRBV9
abundance: NA
j_gene: TRBJ1-6
CDR3aa: CASSATGTAGGAPLHF
CDR3nt: TGTGCCAGCAGCGCGACCGGGACTGCCGGGGGGGCACCCCTCCACTTT

d_gene: NA
v_gene: TRBV12-3/TRBV12-4
abundance: few
j_gene: TRBJ2-3
CDR3aa: CASSSPAGRTDTQYF
CDR3nt: TGTGCCAGCAGTTCCCCCGCGGGGCGCACAGATACGCAGTATTTT

d_gene: TRBD1
v_gene: TRBV20-1
abundance: NA
j_gene: TRBJ2-2
CDR3aa: CSAEYRTGTGGRAGELFF
CDR3nt: TGCAGTGCCGAATACAGAACCGGGACAGGGGGCAGGGCCGGGGAGCTGTTTTTT

d_gene: NA
v_gene: TRBV5-6
abundance: NA
j_gene: TRBJ2-1
CDR3aa: CASSLPSVVSNNEQFF
CDR3nt: TGTGCCAGCAGCTTGCCATCGGTAGTGAGTAACAATGAGCAGTTCTTC

d_gene: NA
v_gene: TRBV15
abundance: NA
j_gene: TRBJ2-5
CDR3aa: CATSRERERRETQYF
CDR3nt: TGTGCCACCAGCAGAGAACGGGAGAGGAGGGAGACCCAGTACTTC

d_gene: NA
v_gene: TRBV7-8
abundance: NA
j_gene: TRBJ2-3
CDR3aa: CASRRAGDTQYF
CDR3nt: TGTGCCAGCAGACGAGCCGGGGATACGCAGTATTTT

d_gene: NA
v_gene: TRBV19
abundance: NA
j_gene: TRBJ2-5
CDR3aa: CAKIQETQYF
CDR3nt: TGTGCCAAAATCCAAGAGACCCAGTACTTC

d_gene: NA
v_gene: TRBV3-1
abundance: NA
j_gene: TRBJ1-6
CDR3aa: CASSPEPQIPNSPLHF
CDR3nt: TGTGCCAGCAGCCCAGAGCCACAGATACCCAATTCACCCCTCCACTTT

d_gene: NA
v_gene: TRBV5-1
abundance: few
j_gene: TRBJ2-1
CDR3aa: CASSLAVLAGTKYEQFF
CDR3nt: TGCGCCAGCAGCTTGGCCGTTTTAGCAGGGACCAAATATGAGCAGTTCTTC

d_gene: NA
v_gene: TRBV4-2
abundance: NA
j_gene: TRBJ2-1
CDR3aa: CASSQDDWRWKEQFF
CDR3nt: TGTGCCAGCAGCCAAGACGATTGGCGTTGGAAGGAGCAGTTCTTC

d_gene: NA
v_gene: TRBV25-1
abundance: NA
j_gene: TRBJ2-7
CDR3aa: CASSERLPEGRDYEQYF
CDR3nt: TGTGCCAGCAGTGAACGCCTACCGGAGGGGCGCGATTACGAGCAGTACTTC

d_gene: NA
v_gene: TRBV12-3/TRBV12-4
abundance: few
j_gene: TRBJ2-2
CDR3aa: CASSLWVGDTGELFF
CDR3nt: TGTGCCAGCAGTTTATGGGTGGGGGATACCGGGGAGCTGTTTTTT

d_gene: NA
v_gene: TRBV3-1
abundance: NA
j_gene: TRBJ1-1
CDR3aa: CASSPSPPEAFF
CDR3nt: TGTGCCAGCAGCCCCTCACCTCCTGAAGCTTTCTTT

d_gene: NA
v_gene: TRBV5-6
abundance: NA
j_gene: TRBJ1-5
CDR3aa: CASSLLGIGNQPQHF
CDR3nt: TGTGCCAGCAGCTTGTTGGGGATCGGCAATCAGCCCCAGCATTTT

d_gene: NA
v_gene: TRBV7-9
abundance: NA
j_gene: TRBJ1-1
CDR3aa: CASIEVLDSALGGYTEAFF
CDR3nt: TGTGCCAGCATCGAAGTCCTTGACAGCGCTCTGGGAGGCTACACTGAAGCTTTCTTT

d_gene: TRBD1
v_gene: TRBV10-3
abundance: NA
j_gene: TRBJ1-1
CDR3aa: CAISPGQRNTEAFF
CDR3nt: TGTGCCATCAGCCCGGGACAGCGGAACACTGAAGCTTTCTTT

d_gene: NA
v_gene: TRBV19
abundance: few
j_gene: TRBJ1-4
CDR3aa: CASSPEGFPEKLFF
CDR3nt: TGTGCCAGTAGTCCGGAGGGCTTCCCTGAAAAACTGTTTTTT

d_gene: NA
v_gene: TRBV6-2/TRBV6-3
abundance: NA
j_gene: TRBJ1-1
CDR3aa: CASSYGPLGRQLNMNTEAFF
CDR3nt: TGTGCCAGCAGTTACGGACCGCTTGGGCGGCAGCTGAACATGAACACTGAAGCTTTCTTT

d_gene: TRBD2
v_gene: TRBV2
abundance: NA
j_gene: TRBJ2-1
CDR3aa: CASSRTRINEQFF
CDR3nt: TGTGCCAGCAGTCGGACTAGGATCAATGAGCAGTTCTTC

d_gene: TRBD2
v_gene: TRBV27
abundance: many
j_gene: TRBJ2-5
CDR3aa: CASSRTSGYQETQYF
CDR3nt: TGTGCCAGCAGTCGGACTAGCGGGTACCAAGAGACCCAGTACTTC

d_gene: NA
v_gene: TRBV20-1
abundance: NA
j_gene: TRBJ1-1
CDR3aa: CSARVDENTEAFF
CDR3nt: TGCAGTGCTAGAGTGGACGAGAACACTGAAGCTTTCTTT

d_gene: TRBD2
v_gene: TRBV9
abundance: NA
j_gene: TRBJ2-5
CDR3aa: CASSAEGAGVAETQYF
CDR3nt: TGTGCCAGCAGCGCGGAAGGAGCGGGAGTCGCAGAGACCCAGTACTTC

d_gene: NA
v_gene: TRBV20-1
abundance: NA
j_gene: TRBJ2-2
CDR3aa: CSSRDPGRGTGELFF
CDR3nt: TGCAGTTCGAGGGACCCTGGAAGAGGCACCGGGGAGCTGTTTTTT

d_gene: TRBD2
v_gene: TRBV5-1
abundance: NA
j_gene: TRBJ2-4
CDR3aa: CASSWTGLAGGRNIQYF
CDR3nt: TGCGCCAGCAGCTGGACGGGACTAGCGGGGGGCAGAAACATTCAGTACTTC

d_gene: TRBD2
v_gene: TRBV10-3
abundance: NA
j_gene: TRBJ2-7
CDR3aa: CAISDGPASGARDYEQYF
CDR3nt: TGTGCCATCAGTGATGGCCCGGCTAGCGGGGCTAGGGACTACGAGCAGTACTTC

d_gene: NA
v_gene: TRBV7-9
abundance: once
j_gene: TRBJ2-2
CDR3aa: CASSPPYSGELFF
CDR3nt: TGTGCCAGCAGCCCCCCATATAGCGGGGAGCTGTTTTTT

d_gene: TRBD2
v_gene: TRBV4-3
abundance: NA
j_gene: TRBJ2-3
CDR3aa: CASSQDRGGDTQYF
CDR3nt: TGCGCCAGCAGCCAAGATCGCGGGGGAGATACGCAGTATTTT

d_gene: TRBD2
v_gene: TRBV15
abundance: NA
j_gene: TRBJ2-1
CDR3aa: CATSISGSAYNEQFF
CDR3nt: TGTGCCACCAGCATCAGCGGGAGTGCGTACAATGAGCAGTTCTTC

d_gene: TRBD1
v_gene: TRBV11-2
abundance: NA
j_gene: TRBJ2-2
CDR3aa: CASSLRRAGGDTGELFF
CDR3nt: TGTGCCAGCAGCTTAAGGCGGGCAGGGGGAGACACCGGGGAGCTGTTTTTT

d_gene: NA
v_gene: TRBV25-1
abundance: few
j_gene: TRBJ2-5
CDR3aa: CASTEDGVQETQYF
CDR3nt: TGTGCCAGCACCGAAGATGGAGTCCAAGAGACCCAGTACTTC

d_gene: NA
v_gene: TRBV4-3
abundance: few
j_gene: TRBJ2-2
CDR3aa: CASSQDQGTTGELFF
CDR3nt: TGCGCCAGCAGCCAAGATCAGGGCACCACCGGGGAGCTGTTTTTT

d_gene: NA
v_gene: TRBV5-1
abundance: NA
j_gene: TRBJ2-5
CDR3aa: CASRPGLGSGTQYF
CDR3nt: TGCGCCAGCAGGCCCGGACTGGGAAGCGGGACCCAGTACTTC

d_gene: NA
v_gene: TRBV6-5
abundance: NA
j_gene: TRBJ2-7
CDR3aa: CASRFTGSGDYEQYF
CDR3nt: TGTGCCAGCAGATTCACCGGTAGCGGAGACTACGAGCAGTACTTC

d_gene: NA
v_gene: TRBV12-3/TRBV12-4
abundance: NA
j_gene: TRBJ1-2
CDR3aa: CAIPTEGEGYGYTF
CDR3nt: TGTGCCATCCCGACCGAGGGCGAGGGCTATGGCTACACCTTC

d_gene: TRBD1
v_gene: TRBV20-1
abundance: NA
j_gene: TRBJ2-5
CDR3aa: CSLRSTGKYQETQYF
CDR3nt: TGCAGTCTGAGATCGACAGGGAAGTACCAAGAGACCCAGTACTTC

d_gene: TRBD2
v_gene: TRBV24-1
abundance: NA
j_gene: TRBJ2-1
CDR3aa: CATSDFGTSGMGEQFF
CDR3nt: TGTGCCACCAGTGATTTCGGGACTAGCGGGATGGGCGAGCAGTTCTTC

d_gene: NA
v_gene: TRBV7-2
abundance: NA
j_gene: TRBJ2-7
CDR3aa: CATGDYEQYF
CDR3nt: TGTGCCACGGGGGACTACGAGCAGTACTTC

d_gene: NA
v_gene: TRBV3-1
abundance: many
j_gene: TRBJ2-1
CDR3aa: CASSQDLSASYNEQFF
CDR3nt: TGTGCCAGCAGCCAAGATCTGAGCGCGTCCTACAATGAGCAGTTCTTC

d_gene: NA
v_gene: TRBV11-3
abundance: NA
j_gene: TRBJ2-1
CDR3aa: CASSLEIGGAFEQFF
CDR3nt: TGTGCCAGCAGCTTAGAGATTGGAGGGGCATTTGAGCAGTTCTTC

d_gene: NA
v_gene: TRBV20-1
abundance: few
j_gene: TRBJ2-7
CDR3aa: CSARGGMAKSGQYF
CDR3nt: TGCAGTGCTAGAGGTGGGATGGCCAAAAGTGGGCAGTACTTC

d_gene: TRBD2
v_gene: TRBV14
abundance: few
j_gene: TRBJ2-3
CDR3aa: CASSPHPDPGLAVSDTQYF
CDR3nt: TGTGCCAGCAGCCCCCACCCCGATCCGGGACTAGCGGTTTCAGATACGCAGTATTTT

d_gene: NA
v_gene: TRBV30
abundance: NA
j_gene: TRBJ2-3
CDR3aa: CAWSLGAGDTQYF
CDR3nt: TGTGCCTGGAGTCTAGGGGCCGGAGATACGCAGTATTTT

d_gene: NA
v_gene: TRBV5-5
abundance: few
j_gene: TRBJ2-7
CDR3aa: CASSLDNLYSSYEQYF
CDR3nt: TGTGCCAGCAGCTTGGATAATCTCTACAGCTCCTACGAGCAGTACTTC

d_gene: NA
v_gene: TRBV29-1
abundance: few
j_gene: TRBJ2-6
CDR3aa: CSVPVDRGPLSGANVLTF
CDR3nt: TGCAGCGTCCCCGTTGATAGGGGACCGCTCTCTGGGGCCAACGTCCTGACTTTC

d_gene: TRBD2
v_gene: TRBV9
abundance: many
j_gene: TRBJ2-2
CDR3aa: CASSVGILAGTGELFF
CDR3nt: TGTGCCAGCAGCGTAGGAATTCTAGCGGGAACCGGGGAGCTGTTTTTT

d_gene: NA
v_gene: TRBV2
abundance: NA
j_gene: TRBJ1-1
CDR3aa: CASSGLGTEAFF
CDR3nt: TGTGCCAGCAGTGGCTTGGGCACTGAAGCTTTCTTT

d_gene: NA
v_gene: TRBV12-3/TRBV12-4
abundance: once
j_gene: TRBJ2-7
CDR3aa: CASKGPGEGGIYEQYF
CDR3nt: TGTGCCAGCAAGGGCCCGGGGGAAGGGGGGATCTACGAGCAGTACTTC

d_gene: NA
v_gene: TRBV11-2
abundance: NA
j_gene: TRBJ2-7
CDR3aa: CASSAGLRREQYF
CDR3nt: TGTGCCAGCAGCGCGGGACTTAGGAGGGAGCAGTACTTC

d_gene: TRBD1
v_gene: TRBV7-8
abundance: NA
j_gene: TRBJ2-1
CDR3aa: CASSLDRGITGNEQFF
CDR3nt: TGTGCCAGCAGCTTAGACAGGGGGATTACAGGCAATGAGCAGTTCTTC